This T cell receptor (beta chain) originates from a study of T cell responses to AZD1222 COVID-19 vaccine. The data were produced by immunoSEQ multiplex PCR, yet TCRdb's version contains in-frame clones alone and is incomplete. Counted here are around 120,000 clones, 85% to 95% occurring once; the ten biggest clones make up 4% to 6%. A single count supports this clone. Its target is unknown. V trimming: 1 base; J trimming: 4 bases; junction bases outside the gene matches: 6. The CDR3 is 16 amino acids. Germline values: CDR1 SGHNT, CDR2 YYREEE (reference sequence). Notes on the study in general: After two AZD1222 doses, spike-specific TCR breadth and depth rose versus day 0.

This receptor was taken from an adult who received the AZD1222 COVID-19 vaccine. This specimen consisted of peripheral blood, obtained 28 days after the second AZD1222 dose. The gene calls are TRBV5-4 and TRBJ2-2; 8 bases agree with TRBD1. The CDR3 nucleotides read TGTGCCAGCAGCTTGAGACAGGGGCTCCCCACCGGGGAGCTGTTTTTT. Its translation: CASSLRQGLPTGELFF.